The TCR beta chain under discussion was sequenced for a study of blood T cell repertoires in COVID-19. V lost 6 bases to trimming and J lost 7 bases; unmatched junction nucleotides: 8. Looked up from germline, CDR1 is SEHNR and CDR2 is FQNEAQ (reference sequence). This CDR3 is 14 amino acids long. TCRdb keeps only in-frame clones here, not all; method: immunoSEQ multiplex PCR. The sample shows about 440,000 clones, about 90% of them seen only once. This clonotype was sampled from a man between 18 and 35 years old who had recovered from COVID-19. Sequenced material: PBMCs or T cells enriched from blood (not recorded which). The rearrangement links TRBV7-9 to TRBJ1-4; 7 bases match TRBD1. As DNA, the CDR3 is TGTGCCAGCAGACCAGGAGGGGGCACTGAAAAACTGTTTTTT. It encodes CASRPGGGTEKLFF. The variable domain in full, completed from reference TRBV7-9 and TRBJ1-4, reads DTGVSQNPRHKITKRGQNVTFRCDPISEHNRLYWYRQTLGQGPEFLTYFQNEAQLEKSRLLSDRFSAERPKGSFSTLEIQRTEQGDSAMYLCASRPGGGTEKLFFGSGTQLSVL.